The following is a T cell receptor beta chain sequence with its context. Its antigen is currently unknown. This specimen includes other DNA sequences encoding the same CDR3. Time point here: naive CD8 control sorted from an acute-time-point sample. Every 3 months, donors from a Montreal cohort of people who inject drugs were followed. The source of the sample is a study of CD8 T cells in acute hepatitis C reinfection. Study-wide points: NS3-1073 specific cells were too rare to sort at chronic follow-up.

The CDR3 has 13 amino acids. Germline CDR1 reads MNHEY; CDR2 reads SMNVEV (reference sequence). With 3 bases removed from V and 2 bases from J, the gap between germline ends came to 7 bases. Measured with immunoSEQ multiplex PCR; TCRdb has only the in-frame clones, and not every one. The repertoire holds around 36,000 clones, with over 75% as singletons. This clonotype was sampled from a woman in her late teens or twenties who spontaneously cleared hepatitis C infection. This chain joins TRBV27 and TRBJ1-2; the D is unclear. Sequencing input: naive CD8+ T cells from PBMCs. CDR3 in amino acids: CASSFGPNYGYTF. The CDR3 DNA reads TGTGCCAGCAGTTTCGGACCCAACTATGGCTACACCTTC.